This T cell receptor (beta chain) was sequenced during a study of T cells in localized non-small cell lung cancer. Overall study findings and caveats: T cell clonality was highest in uninvolved adjacent lung, above tumor. A median of approximately 50 clones ranked among the top 100 in tumor appeared in adjacent lung. The tumor had only one region sequenced, so heterogeneity remains possible.

Data came from immunoSEQ multiplex PCR; TCRdb stores just in-frame clones and leaves some out. The sample has 70,000 to 95,000 clones, approximately 91% seen once. The CDR3 loop spans 13 amino acids. Trimming left V 0 bases short and J 4 bases short, with 8 bases between. Per germline, CDR1 SGHRS and CDR2 YFSETQ. Comments on this clone: Its antigen is not known.

Sample: PBMCs, taken before any cancer treatment. This receptor was identified in a woman aged 40-69 years with stage II squamous cell lung carcinoma. The rearrangement joins TRBV5-1 to TRBJ2-7; D remains ambiguous. The CDR3 DNA reads as TGCGCCAGCAGCTTGGATGGGAAATACGAGCAGTACTTC. It is translated as CASSLDGKYEQYF.